This T cell receptor (beta chain) was observed in a study of blood T cell repertoires in COVID-19. Study background: Both acute and convalescent COVID-19 samples were obtained from the United States, Italy and Spain.

The CDR3 sequence is 14 residues long. Germline lookup yields CDR1 KGHSH and CDR2 LQKENI. Trimming took off 4 bases at V and 3 bases at J, with 12 bases between the two ends. Original methodology: Researchers report that nucleated cell counts were estimated from reference gene primer amplification. This table comes from immunoSEQ multiplex PCR, and its TCRdb copy is limited to in-frame clones, with some not included. Clone size and the V and J calls come from that table; the DNA yielded D and trimming. The sample lists about 250,000 clones, around 83% occurring once. The chain employs TRBV18 and TRBJ1-2; the D is unclear. The receptor's source is a man of 80 years or more with acute or convalescent COVID-19. The sample taken for sequencing was peripheral blood. The CDR3 region is CASSRGISDYGYTF. CDR3 coding DNA: TGTGCCAGCTCACGAGGGATATCAGACTATGGCTACACCTTC.